These 24 T cell receptor beta chains came from one sample sequenced in a study of Graves' ophthalmopathy and Graves' hyperthyroidism. The authors amplified TCR beta CDR3 regions, and they did so from RNA transcripts for repertoire sequencing. The library came from an HTBI-primed first-round RT-PCR and a second-round multiplex PCR. Via MiXCR, TCRdb re-called the multiplex PCR reads, giving one row per CDR3 protein. In the table there are 260,000 or so distinct CDR3 sequences, around 50% of which are singletons. Source material: peripheral blood. The receptors here all came from an adult man with Graves' ophthalmopathy.

This chain connects TRBV7-8 to TRBJ2-2; TRBD2 matches 10 bases. The V and J ends lost 2 bases and 2 bases, in that order; junction bases with no gene match: 2. Germline V gene sequence: CDR1 SGHVS, CDR2 FQNEAQ. The CDR3 runs to 16 residues. CDR3 loop: CASSLPLAGNTGELFF. The CDR3 bases are TGTGCCAGCAGCTTACCACTAGCGGGAAACACCGGGGAGCTGTTTTTT. Using reference TRBV7-8 and TRBJ2-2 for the parts outside the CDR3, the full variable domain is GAGVSQSPRYKVAKRGQDVALRCDPISGHVSLFWYQQALGQGPEFLTYFQNEAQLDKSGLPSDRFFAERPEGSVSTLKIQRTQQEDSAVYLCASSLPLAGNTGELFFGEGSRLTVL.

The table lists this clonotype with a few counts. This sequence joins TRBV29-1 and TRBJ2-5; 7 nucleotides agree with TRBD2. Germline CDR1 is SQVTM and CDR2 is ANQGSEA. V shed 7 bases and J 0 bases; nucleotides not matched to a gene: 11. CDR3 size: 15 residues. CDR3 sequence (DNA): TGCAGCGCCCGAGGTGGCGGGGGTTACCAAGAGACCCAGTACTTC. Its protein product is CSARGGGGYQETQYF. The variable domain in full, with the rest retrieved from reference TRBV29-1 and TRBJ2-5, is SAVISQKPSRDICQRGTSLTIQCQVDSQVTMMFWYRQQPGQSLTLIATANQGSEATYESGFVIDKFPISRPNLTFSTLTVSNMSPEDSSIYLCSARGGGGYQETQYFGPGTRLLVL.

This clonotype came up a few times. This rearrangement joins TRBV12-3 or TRBV12-4 to TRBJ1-5; 7 positions match TRBD1. The CDR3 extends over 15 amino acids. J was trimmed by 0 bases and V by 3 bases; bases with no gene match: 2. The CDR3 sequence: CASSFGTDSNQPQHF. The CDR3 DNA reads as TGTGCCAGCAGTTTTGGGACAGATAGCAATCAGCCCCAGCATTTT.

This clonotype has only a few counts. This chain joins TRBV5-4 and TRBJ1-4, with D uncertain. The germline V and J ends were trimmed by 4 bases and 4 bases, with 14 bases remaining between them. CDR1 is SGHNT and CDR2 is YYREEE in the germline V gene (reference sequence). CDR3 length: 15 amino acids. The CDR3 region has the DNA TGTGCCAGCAGCGAAGGAGGACGGGGTAATGAAAAACTGTTTTTT. It codes for CASSEGGRGNEKLFF.

The V and J genes are TRBV20-1 and TRBJ2-2; 7 nucleotides match TRBD1. V lost 0 bases to trimming and J lost 6 bases; unmatched junction nucleotides: 4. Germline CDR1 and CDR2: DFQATT and SNEGSKA (reference sequence). CDR3 length equals 14 residues. Here the CDR3 DNA reads TGCAGTGCTAGAGATGGGCAGGGGGCCGGGGAGCTGTTTTTT. Translated: CSARDGQGAGELFF.

This chain connects TRBV20-1 to TRBJ2-7; D is unclear. CDR1 DFQATT and CDR2 SNEGSKA come from the germline V gene (reference sequence). Trimming pared 6 bases from V and 6 bases from J, leaving 21 bases between. The length of the CDR3 is 14 residues. The CDR3 loop is CSAPKSPQVPEQYF. The CDR3 nucleotides are TGCAGTGCCCCAAAGAGCCCACAAGTACCCGAGCAGTACTTC.

Note on this clonotype: Being one base from a much bigger clone, this may be a read error. The V gene is TRBV3-1, the J gene TRBJ1-1; possibly TRBD1 for D (6 bases). This CDR3 is 13 amino acids long. Germline CDR1 reads LGHDT; CDR2 reads YNNKEL (reference sequence). CDR3 nucleotide sequence: TGTGCCAGCAGCCAAGTTAGGGGGTCTGAAGCTTCCTTT. Amino acids: CASSQVRGSEASF.

A few counts support this clonotype. The chain links TRBV15 to TRBJ2-5; D is possibly TRBD1 (5 bases). The germline V and J ends were trimmed by 6 bases and 3 bases, with 14 bases remaining between them. CDR3 length equals 14 residues. CDR1 is LNHNV, CDR2 YYDKDF, per germline (reference sequence). CDR3 amino acids: CATSEQGTKETQYF. The CDR3 coding sequence is TGTGCCACCAGTGAGCAGGGTACGAAAGAGACCCAGTACTTC. Combining the CDR3 with reference TRBV15 and TRBJ2-5 gives the whole variable domain DAMVIQNPRYQVTQFGKPVTLSCSQTLNHNVMYWYQQKSSQAPKLLFHYYDKDFNNEADTPDNFQSRRPNTSFCFLDIRSPGLGDTAMYLCATSEQGTKETQYFGPGTRLLVL.

This clonotype was counted at least ten times. This rearrangement joins TRBV7-6 to TRBJ1-1; D not certain. Trimming shortened V by 0 bases and J by 3 bases, and 11 bases separated the two germline ends. This CDR3 comprises 15 residues. The germline CDR1 and CDR2 sequences are SGHVS and FNYEAQ. The CDR3 region is CASSLAPGPDTEAFF. DNA for the CDR3: TGTGCCAGCAGCTTAGCCCCGGGTCCGGACACTGAAGCTTTCTTT.

The V gene is TRBV4-1, the J gene TRBJ2-7; tentative D call: TRBD2 (5 bases). The V end was cut by 2 bases, the J end by 3 bases, with 14 bases between. The germline gives CDR1 MGHRA, CDR2 YSYEKL. There are 15 residues in the CDR3. The CDR3 reads CASSQLASKFYEQYF. For the CDR3, the DNA is TGCGCCAGCAGCCAACTCGCTAGCAAATTCTACGAGCAGTACTTC.

V gene TRBV4-2 combines with J gene TRBJ1-1; possibly TRBD1 for D (5 bases). Germline V CDR1 and CDR2: LGHNA, YNFKEQ. V gave up 1 base and J gave up 4 bases, with 13 bases separating them. The CDR3 covers 15 residues. CDR3 DNA sequence: TGTGCCAGCAGCCAAGGGCAGGGTCCAAGCACTGAAGCTTTCTTT. Translated: CASSQGQGPSTEAFF.

A remark on this clonotype: A clone one base away is much larger, so this may be a read error. The V and J genes are TRBV20-1 and TRBJ1-1, with D possibly being TRBD1 (5 bases). The germline V gene encodes CDR1 DFQATT and CDR2 SNEGSKA (reference sequence). The CDR3 contains 14 residues. DNA of the CDR3: TGCGGTGCTAGACCCGGGACGATGAACACTGAAGCTTTCTTT. Amino acid sequence: CGARPGTMNTEAFF.

This clonotype appeared a single time. This chain connects TRBV19 to TRBJ2-7, with a possible D match to TRBD2 (5 bases). CDR1 is LNHDA, CDR2 SQIVND, per germline (reference sequence). V dropped 5 bases and J dropped 0 bases, with 17 bases sitting between them. The CDR3 spans 16 residues. DNA for the CDR3: TGTGCCAGTAGTCTTCAAGGCGACCGGGGCTCCTACGAGCAGTACTTC. The encoded protein is CASSLQGDRGSYEQYF.

This clonotype turned up a few times. This rearrangement joins TRBV9 to TRBJ1-6, with no clear D. V gave up 4 bases and J gave up 8 bases, with 10 bases separating them. There are 13 residues in the CDR3. Germline V gives CDR1 SGDLS, CDR2 YYNGEE. As DNA, the CDR3 is TGTGCCAGCAGCACGGAATCCCATTCACCCCTCCACTTT. This codes for CASSTESHSPLHF.

The chain is built from TRBV15 and TRBJ1-1, with TRBD1 as a possible D gene (5 bases). The germline V gene encodes CDR1 LNHNV and CDR2 YYDKDF (reference sequence). CDR3 size: 16 residues. V was pared by 4 bases and J by 0 bases, with 15 bases between. CDR3 nucleotide sequence: TGTGCCACCAGCACCGGGACCCTTAGCATGAACACTGAAGCTTTCTTT. It is translated as CATSTGTLSMNTEAFF.

V gene TRBV2 combines with J gene TRBJ1-1; no clear D gene. CDR3 length: 13 residues. Germline CDR1 is SNHLY and CDR2 is FYNNEI. V lost 5 bases, J lost 1 base, and 8 bases lay in between. Here the CDR3 DNA reads TGTGCCAGCAGTTCATTTAAGAACACTGAAGCTTTCTTT. The encoded protein is CASSSFKNTEAFF.

The chain joins TRBV7-9 to TRBJ1-2; 8 nucleotides match TRBD1. This CDR3 comprises 17 residues. Germline CDR1 reads SEHNR; CDR2 reads FQNEAQ (reference sequence). Unmatched junction bases numbered 13, after V lost 3 bases and J lost 4 bases. The CDR3 protein is CASSFTGVRGPGYGYTF. CDR3 nucleotide sequence: TGTGCCAGCAGCTTTACGGGTGTCAGGGGGCCGGGCTATGGCTACACCTTC.

The chain recombines TRBV12-3 or TRBV12-4 with TRBJ1-6; possible D gene TRBD1, 6 bases. Trimming took 5 bases from V and 8 from J, leaving 10 bases between them. This CDR3 is 13 amino acids long. The DNA of the CDR3 is TGTGCCAGCAGTGGTTACAGGGATTCACCCCTCCACTTT. This encodes CASSGYRDSPLHF.

This sequence joins TRBV20-1 and TRBJ2-5; the D is unclear. Trimming removed 3 bases at V and 2 bases at J, with 10 bases between. The CDR3 loop spans 13 amino acids. Germline V gene lookup returns CDR1 DFQATT and CDR2 SNEGSKA (reference sequence). CDR3 DNA: TGCAGTGCTAGTTATCAGACTCAAGAGACCCAGTACTTC. Translating gives CSASYQTQETQYF.

J is TRBJ1-6 and V is TRBV9; no clear D. The CDR3 totals 14 residues. V shed 4 bases and J shed 9 bases, with 14 bases lying between them. Germline CDR1 reads SGDLS; CDR2 reads YYNGEE. This CDR3 is CASSQGSSSSPLHF. The CDR3 DNA sequence: TGTGCCAGCAGCCAAGGGTCATCTTCTTCACCCCTCCACTTT.

This chain uses TRBV2 with TRBJ1-5; a weak D match, TRBD1 (5 bases). Per germline, CDR1 SNHLY and CDR2 FYNNEI. This CDR3 has 14 residues. Trimming stripped 3 bases from V and 8 bases from J, with 14 bases between. The CDR3 here is CASSEGGTSKPQHF. In DNA, the CDR3 is TGTGCCAGCAGTGAGGGCGGGACTAGCAAGCCCCAGCATTTT.

This clonotype showed up just a few times. This chain uses TRBV20-1 with TRBJ2-7; a weak D match, TRBD2 (6 bases). The germline gives CDR1 DFQATT, CDR2 SNEGSKA (reference sequence). V was clipped by 3 bases and J by 5 bases, with 20 bases between them. The CDR3 consists of 15 residues. The CDR3 nucleotides are TGCAGTGCTAGTGACCCGCGGCGGGGTAGCGACGAGCAGTACTTC. Residues: CSASDPRRGSDEQYF.

V usage is TRBV2 and J usage is TRBJ2-7; D unresolved. The CDR3 extends over 12 amino acids. V was clipped by 7 bases and J by 7 bases, with 14 bases between them. Germline CDR1 reads SNHLY; CDR2 reads FYNNEI. The CDR3 reads CASTAGSEEQYF. CDR3 sequence (DNA): TGTGCCAGCACGGCCGGTTCGGAGGAGCAGTACTTC.

This sequence joins TRBV6-5 and TRBJ1-2, with 8 bases fitting TRBD1. This CDR3 has 12 residues. Germline lookup yields CDR1 MNHEY and CDR2 SVGAGI. Trimming took 8 bases from V and 7 from J; bases not matched to a gene: 6. The CDR3 region has the DNA TGTGCCAGCCACAGGGGGTTGTTTGGCTACACCTTC. It translates to CASHRGLFGYTF.